The clone carrying this TCR beta chain was found many times. Its antigen is not identified. This entry comes from a study of human T cells and chemical hapten exposure. Study summary: How much TCR each sample yielded varied, mostly because pooled library volumes differed slightly. Findings of the study overall: Counts of TCRs expanded at PT1 correlated positively with patch test score. Compared with pre-sensitization or healthy control sets, expanded TCRs clustered more.

The library attached unique molecular identifiers to individual cDNA molecules. TCRdb fed the RACE reads into MiXCR, producing one record per CDR3 protein. Here the sample spans some 110,000 distinct CDR3 sequences, 10% to 15% being singletons. Germline lookup yields CDR1 SGHVS and CDR2 FQNEAQ. The CDR3 length is 10 residues. Trimming removed 8 bases from V and 5 bases from J, with 6 bases in between. Time point reported: pre-sensitization, week 0. The treatment was: therapeutic diphenylcyclopropenone sensitization with weekly scalp DPC. The V gene is TRBV7-8, the J gene TRBJ2-5; no firm D call. This TCR was recovered from a woman aged 50 to 65 with alopecia areata. Some clones in this sample may be carry-over from other donors' samples. This specimen consisted of whole blood, obtained in connection with sensitization to the hapten diphenylcyclopropenone (DPC). Here the CDR3 reads CASGFETQYF. Written as DNA, the CDR3 is TGTGCCAGCGGATTCGAGACCCAGTACTTC.